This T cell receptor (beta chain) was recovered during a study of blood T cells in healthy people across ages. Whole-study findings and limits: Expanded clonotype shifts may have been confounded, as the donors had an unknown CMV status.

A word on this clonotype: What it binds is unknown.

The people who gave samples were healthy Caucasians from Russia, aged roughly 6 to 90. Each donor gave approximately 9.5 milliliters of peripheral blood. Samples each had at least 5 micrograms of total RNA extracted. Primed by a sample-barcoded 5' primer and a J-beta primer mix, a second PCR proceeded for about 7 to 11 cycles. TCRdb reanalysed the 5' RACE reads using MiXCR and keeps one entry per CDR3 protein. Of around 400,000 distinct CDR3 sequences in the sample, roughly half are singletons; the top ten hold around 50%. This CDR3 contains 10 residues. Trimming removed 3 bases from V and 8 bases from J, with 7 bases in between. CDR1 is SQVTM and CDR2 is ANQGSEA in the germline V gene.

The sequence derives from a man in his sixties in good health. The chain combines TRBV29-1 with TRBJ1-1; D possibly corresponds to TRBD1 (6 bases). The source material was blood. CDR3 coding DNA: TGCAGCGTTGAGAGGGGGGAAGCTTTCTTT. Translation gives CSVERGEAFF.